Listed here are 30 T cell receptor beta chains from one sample, sequenced in a study of response to subunit inactivated influenza vaccine (dated by TCRdb to the late 2010s). Library prep was done by RT-PCR. TCRdb records Illumina HiSeq 2500 as the sequencer. TCRdb ran its own pipeline on the public reads, namely fastp trimming at Q25 and MiXCR clone calling, and kept in-frame beta chains. Rows with a matching CDR3 protein are joined into one entry that keeps the most common DNA and genes. Present in this sample are about 520,000 distinct CDR3 sequences, 25% of which were seen just once. Of the sample, around 1.8% is held by the ten largest clones. Sequencing was performed on CD4+ T cells sorted from PBMCs, taken 5 days after vaccination. These receptors all stem from a man in his fifties or sixties who received an inactivated influenza vaccine. Donor details come from another sample of the same person, matched by shared clones.

The chain carries TRBV20-1 and TRBJ1-2; 10 positions match TRBD1. The CDR3 has 16 amino acids. Germline V gene sequence: CDR1 DFQATT, CDR2 SNEGSKA (reference sequence). After removal of 3 bases from V and 7 bases from J, the junction contained 14 bases not matched to a gene. The CDR3 reads CSASRRFDRGRGGYTF. The CDR3 DNA is TGCAGTGCTAGTCGTAGATTTGACAGGGGGCGAGGTGGCTACACCTTC.

This clonotype has only a few counts. The V call is TRBV20-1, the J call TRBJ2-5; TRBD2 aligns across 8 bases. The V gene end was trimmed by 0 bases and the J gene end by 3 bases; junction bases not matched to a gene: 9. CDR1 and CDR2 from the germline V gene are DFQATT and SNEGSKA (reference sequence). CDR3 length equals 16 residues. CDR3 nucleotide sequence: TGCAGTGCTAGAGATCGGGGCGGGAGGAAGGAAGAGACCCAGTACTTC. It specifies CSARDRGGRKEETQYF.

In its sample, this clonotype was seen a few times. This chain connects TRBV20-1 to TRBJ2-6; D ambiguous. Germline V gene sequence: CDR1 DFQATT, CDR2 SNEGSKA (reference sequence). CDR3 length equals 13 residues. V was shortened by 8 bases and J by 1 base, with 9 bases between the two germline ends. In DNA form, the CDR3 reads TGCAGTACCCACGCTTCTGGGGCCAACGTCCTGACTTTC. It translates to CSTHASGANVLTF.

This clonotype has only one observation. The chain combines TRBV7-2 with TRBJ2-7; D is perhaps TRBD2 (5 bases). This CDR3 contains 15 residues. Germline V gene sequence: CDR1 SGHTA, CDR2 FQGNSA. The ends were cut back, 3 bases at V and 2 bases at J, with 14 bases in the middle. The CDR3 is CASSFSSLAPYEQYF. In nucleotides, the CDR3 is TGTGCCAGCAGCTTTTCATCGCTAGCCCCCTACGAGCAGTACTTC.

Of note for this clonotype: One junction end disagrees with the germline gene, perhaps due to a read error. This chain joins TRBV3-1 and TRBJ1-1; possible D gene TRBD1, 6 bases. The CDR3 totals 15 residues. In germline, CDR1 is LGHDT, CDR2 YNNKEL (reference sequence). The CDR3 region is CASSQTGTLNTEAYF. The CDR3 DNA reads as TGTGCCAGCAGCCAAACAGGGACGCTGAACACTGAAGCTTACTTT.

The V and J genes are TRBV1 and TRBJ2-3; TRBD2 is taken as the D call from the table, unchecked against the DNA. TRBV1 is a pseudogene segment. The CDR3 totals 19 residues. In nucleotides, the CDR3 is TGCGCCAGCAGCCAAGATGTTCAGGCTAGCGGGAGTGGGACAGATACGCAGTATTTT. Translated, it gives CASSQDVQASGSGTDTQYF.

The chain recombines TRBV30 with TRBJ1-3; unclear D gene. Germline V gene data show CDR1 as GTSNPN and CDR2 as SVGIG (reference sequence). CDR3 length equals 14 residues. V lost 3 bases and J lost 0, with 9 bases in between. The CDR3 protein is CAWSGMSSGNTIYF. The CDR3 DNA reads as TGTGCCTGGAGCGGGATGAGCTCTGGAAACACCATATATTTT.

This clonotype was seen a handful of times. Germline and junction disagree at one end, which may indicate a read error. This chain connects TRBV7-7 to TRBJ2-5; tentatively, D is TRBD1 (6 bases). Per the germline V gene, CDR1 is SSHAT and CDR2 is FNYEAQ (reference sequence). CDR3 length: 13 amino acids. The CDR3 here is CASSSQGQETQYF. Written as DNA, the CDR3 is TGTGCTAGCAGCTCACAGGGCCAAGAGACCCAGTACTTC.

This clonotype occurred once. This rearrangement joins TRBV20-1 to TRBJ2-4; no reliable D call. V lost 1 base to trimming and J lost 0 bases, with 7 bases between them. Germline values: CDR1 DFQATT, CDR2 SNEGSKA (reference sequence). The CDR3 covers 14 residues. In DNA, the CDR3 is TGCAGTGCTAGAGTGAGCAGAGCCAAAAACATTCAGTACTTC. Residues: CSARVSRAKNIQYF.

The V gene is TRBV20-1, the J gene TRBJ2-4, with 9 bases aligning to TRBD1. The germline V gene has CDR1 DFQATT and CDR2 SNEGSKA (reference sequence). The J segment lost 5 bases and the V segment lost 1 base, leaving 6 bases of the junction unmatched. The CDR3 has 15 residues. CDR3 protein: CSARVGQGWENIQYF. The CDR3 nucleotides read TGCAGTGCTAGAGTTGGACAGGGGTGGGAAAACATTCAGTACTTC.

The V and J genes are TRBV19 and TRBJ2-7; TRBD1 agrees at 7 bases. V lost 3 bases to trimming and J lost 3 bases; unmatched junction nucleotides: 8. This CDR3 comprises 15 residues. From germline, CDR1 is LNHDA and CDR2 SQIVND (reference sequence). The CDR3 DNA reads as TGTGCCAGTAGTATTCGAGGGGACAGTTTCTACGAGCAGTACTTC. The encoded protein is CASSIRGDSFYEQYF.

The chain employs TRBV11-2 and TRBJ2-7; TRBD1 agrees at 7 bases. V shed 5 bases, J shed 3 bases, and the junction held 16 bases outside the gene matches. Germline V gene data show CDR1 as SGHAT and CDR2 as FQNNGV. The CDR3 extends over 17 amino acids. The CDR3 reads CASSAVIRGQRNYEQYF. The CDR3 bases are TGTGCCAGCAGCGCCGTAATAAGGGGACAGAGAAACTACGAGCAGTACTTC.

This sequence joins TRBV20-1 and TRBJ2-4; D tentatively reads TRBD1 or TRBD2 (5 bases each). Germline V CDR1 and CDR2: DFQATT, SNEGSKA (reference sequence). This CDR3 is 15 amino acids long. Trimming cost V 6 bases and J 0 bases, with 15 bases left between them. The CDR3 DNA reads as TGCAGTGCCCGGGGCCAGGCGCTAGCCAAAAACATTCAGTACTTC. Amino acids: CSARGQALAKNIQYF.

A word on this clonotype: Sequence at one end of the junction differs from germline and may be a read error. The V and J genes are TRBV13 and TRBJ1-2, with D perhaps matching TRBD1 (6 bases). The CDR3 is 14 residues long. Looked up from germline, CDR1 is PRHDT and CDR2 is FYEKMQ (reference sequence). The CDR3 here is CASSSHSTGYPSGF. In DNA form, the CDR3 reads TGTGCCAGCAGCTCTCACTCCACAGGGTACCCATCGGGCTTC.

CDR3 region: CSARVLGQGIQGPLHF. The CDR3 nucleotides read TGCAGTGCTAGAGTCCTGGGACAGGGAATTCAAGGACCCCTCCACTTT. The chain is built from TRBV20-1 and TRBJ1-6; 9 bases agree with TRBD1. The ends lost 1 base at V and 12 bases at J; junction bases unmatched: 13. CDR3 size: 16 residues. The germline V gene has CDR1 DFQATT and CDR2 SNEGSKA (reference sequence).

V is TRBV25-1 and J is TRBJ2-7; D is unclear. The germline V and J ends were trimmed by 8 bases and 0 bases, with 8 bases remaining between them. The germline V gene encodes CDR1 MGHDK and CDR2 SYGVNS. The CDR3 is 12 amino acids. CDR3 sequence (DNA): TGTGCCAGCCTAGGGATCTCCTACGAGCAGTACTTC. Translation gives CASLGISYEQYF.

This chain links TRBV24-1 with TRBJ2-7; 7 positions match TRBD1. Unmatched junction bases numbered 5, after V lost 2 bases and J lost 2 bases. This CDR3 is 15 amino acids long. CDR1 is KGHDR and CDR2 is SFDVKD in the germline V gene. CDR3 in DNA: TGTGCCACCAGTGATTCCGGGACAGCCGCCTACGAGCAGTACTTC. Protein sequence: CATSDSGTAAYEQYF.

This clonotype was seen ten or more times. This chain links TRBV10-2 with TRBJ1-6, with 9 bases aligning to TRBD1. V was clipped by 2 bases and J by 8 bases; unmatched bases: 1. Germline loops: CDR1 WSHSY, CDR2 SAAADI. CDR3 length equals 14 residues. The CDR3 loop reads CASSEGQGYSPLHF. CDR3 bases: TGCGCCAGCAGTGAGGGACAGGGGTATTCACCCCTCCACTTT.

This clonotype was seen only a few times. This rearrangement joins TRBV10-3 to TRBJ2-2; no clear D gene. This CDR3 region has 17 residues. Germline V gives CDR1 ENHRY, CDR2 SYGVKD. The V and J ends lost 2 bases and 5 bases respectively, with 18 bases between them. For the CDR3, the DNA is TGTGCCATCAGTGAGCCAAATAAACCGAGTGGAACCGGGGAGCTGTTTTTT. It encodes CAISEPNKPSGTGELFF.

This clonotype showed up many times. The chain is built from TRBV6-5 and TRBJ1-1; TRBD1 aligns across 8 bases. Germline-derived CDR1 and CDR2 are MNHEY and SVGAGI. V lost 2 bases, J lost 0 bases, and 8 bases stayed unmatched. This CDR3 region has 17 residues. The CDR3: CASSYRLYRGMNTEAFF. The CDR3 nucleotides read TGTGCCAGCAGTTACCGTTTGTACAGGGGGATGAACACTGAAGCTTTCTTT.

This clonotype has more than one count but fewer than ten. This chain uses TRBV20-1 with TRBJ2-1; TRBD2 matches at 10 bases. Germline assignment: CDR1 DFQATT and CDR2 SNEGSKA (reference sequence). This CDR3 region has 13 residues. Germline trimming cut 8 bases from V and 5 bases from J; bases unmatched to any gene: 6. This CDR3 is CSSGRGLNNEQFF. CDR3 DNA sequence: TGCAGTAGCGGGAGGGGACTAAACAATGAGCAGTTCTTC.

This clonotype was counted only a few times. The genes are TRBV30 and TRBJ2-3; TRBD2 agrees at 7 bases. CDR3 length: 16 residues. Germline CDR1 GTSNPN, CDR2 SVGIG (reference sequence). V gave up 0 bases and J gave up 4 bases; unmatched junction bases: 10. The CDR3 nucleotides read TGTGCCTGGAGTGTAAAGTTGGGGCGGGGGTCAGATACGCAGTATTTT. Translation gives CAWSVKLGRGSDTQYF. Full variable domain (outside the CDR3, taken from reference TRBV30 and TRBJ2-3): SQTIHQWPATLVQPVGSPLSLECTVEGTSNPNLYWYRQAAGRGLQLLFYSVGIGQISSEVPQNLSASRPQDRQFILSSKKLLLSDSGFYLCAWSVKLGRGSDTQYFGPGTRLTVL.

The chain joins TRBV10-2 to TRBJ2-1; 7 nucleotides align to TRBD2. CDR3 size: 12 residues. Germline loops: CDR1 WSHSY, CDR2 SAAADI. Germline trimming cut 3 bases from V and 15 bases from J; bases unmatched to any gene: 8. DNA for the CDR3: TGCGCCAGCAGTGAAGTCGGGCTAGCGGTGTTCTTC. Protein sequence: CASSEVGLAVFF.

The V and J genes are TRBV4-3 and TRBJ2-1; D may be TRBD2 (5 bases). The CDR3 spans 16 residues. V shed 4 bases and J shed 0 bases, with 13 bases lying between them. In germline, CDR1 is LGHNA, CDR2 YSLEER. The CDR3, as DNA: TGCGCCAGCAGCCGCCAGATCCGGGACTCCTACAATGAGCAGTTCTTC. It is translated as CASSRQIRDSYNEQFF.

This clonotype has more than one count but fewer than ten. The chain has TRBV20-1 and TRBJ2-7; D possibly corresponds to TRBD1 (6 bases). The germline V and J ends were trimmed by 0 bases and 3 bases, with 9 bases remaining between them. Germline values: CDR1 DFQATT, CDR2 SNEGSKA (reference sequence). CDR3 length: 13 residues. The CDR3 nucleotides are TGCAGTGCTAGAGAACGGGACAACTACGAGCAGTACTTC. It codes for CSARERDNYEQYF.

This clonotype has at least ten counts. The chain links TRBV12-3 or TRBV12-4 to TRBJ2-1; weak D call: TRBD2 (5 bases). This CDR3 is built from 15 residues. The V gene lost 6 bases and the J gene lost 0 bases, with 12 bases spanning the gap. The CDR3 DNA reads as TGTGCCAGCAGGAGCGCCCGGGGCTCCTACAATGAGCAGTTCTTC. Its translation: CASRSARGSYNEQFF.

In this sample, this clonotype turned up a few times. The chain joins TRBV7-2 to TRBJ2-7; D gene uncertain. The CDR3 covers 11 residues. The germline V and J ends were trimmed by 6 bases and 12 bases, with 15 bases remaining between them. The germline gives CDR1 SGHTA, CDR2 FQGNSA. The CDR3, as DNA: TGTGCCAGCAGTAGTCGAGGCGTACCGTACTTC. Encoded protein: CASSSRGVPYF.

The chain uses TRBV7-2 and TRBJ2-3; D tentatively reads TRBD1 or TRBD2 (5 bases each). The V gene lost 1 base and the J gene lost 4 bases, with 12 bases spanning the gap. Germline V gene data show CDR1 as SGHTA and CDR2 as FQGNSA. This CDR3 region has 15 residues. CDR3 sequence (DNA): TGTGCCAGCAGCTTAGGAGGGACGGGGTCAGATACGCAGTATTTT. Translated, it gives CASSLGGTGSDTQYF. The whole variable domain, remainder taken from reference TRBV7-2 and TRBJ2-3, is GAGVSQSPSNKVTEKGKDVELRCDPISGHTALYWYRQSLGQGLEFLIYFQGNSAPDKSGLPSDRFSAERTGGSVSTLTIQRTQQEDSAVYLCASSLGGTGSDTQYFGPGTRLTVL.

In DNA form, the CDR3 reads TGTGCCAGCAGTCTCTGGGGGGACTACGGCTGGAATGAGCAGTTCTTC. It is translated as CASSLWGDYGWNEQFF. The chain recombines TRBV28 with TRBJ2-1, with 7 bases that match TRBD2. The CDR3 runs to 16 residues. Unmatched junction bases numbered 14, after V lost 5 bases and J lost 7 bases. Germline V lookup: CDR1 MDHEN, CDR2 SYDVKM.

V usage is TRBV5-1 and J usage is TRBJ2-4, with TRBD1 matching over 9 bases. The V gene's germline CDR1 is SGHRS and CDR2 YFSETQ. This CDR3 has 14 residues. V lost 4 bases to trimming and J lost 8 bases; unmatched junction nucleotides: 7. The CDR3, as DNA: TGCGCCAGCAGCGAGGGGACAGGGCCAGACATTCAGTACTTC. Protein sequence: CASSEGTGPDIQYF.